This TCR beta chain was sequenced for a study of OX40 agonist ivuxolimab in advanced cancers. Study as a whole: Patients were treated with intravenous ivuxolimab, dosed at 0.01 to 10 mg/kg and infused every 2 weeks. Findings and caveats of the study: No antigen was identified for the clonally expanded peripheral T cells.

CDR3 length equals 14 residues. J lost 0 bases, V lost 5 bases, and 0 bases had no gene match. Germline values: CDR1 SGHNT, CDR2 YENEEA. Sequenced by immunoSEQ multiplex PCR; TCRdb stores in-frame clones only, minus some. The data contain approximately 44,000 clones, 75% to 90% of them seen just once; the ten biggest clones take up over 4.5%. Concerning this clone itself: Its antigen is not identified.

Sample: CD4+ or CD8+ T cells sorted from blood, taken in a trial of the OX40 agonist ivuxolimab. The chain links TRBV11-3 to TRBJ2-2; 7 positions match TRBD1. This TCR derives from an adult with an advanced solid tumor such as melanoma, head and neck, liver or kidney cancer. The CDR3 protein is CASSRGPNTGELFF. The CDR3 DNA is TGTGCCAGCAGCAGGGGGCCGAACACCGGGGAGCTGTTTTTT.